This T cell receptor (beta chain) was sequenced during a study of Graves' ophthalmopathy and Graves' hyperthyroidism. Only newly diagnosed hyperthyroidism patients aged 18 to 65, with under 2 months' duration, were enrolled. Clinical symptoms, serum thyroxine, TRAb, thyroid ultrasound and orbital computed tomography were relied on for diagnosis. Researchers took RNA transcripts and amplified TCR beta CDR3 regions from them. HTBI-primed RT-PCR formed the first round, and a multiplex PCR formed the second. TCRdb independently ran MiXCR on the multiplex PCR reads; one entry per CDR3 protein. The profile covers over 500,000 distinct CDR3 sequences, with about a fifth appearing a single time and more than 5.5% taken by the ten largest. Germline-derived CDR1 and CDR2 are MNHNS and SASEGT. The ends were cut back, 4 bases at V and 1 base at J, with 20 bases in the middle. The length of the CDR3 is 19 residues.

What was sequenced was peripheral blood. The rearrangement joins TRBV6-1 to TRBJ2-6; D is perhaps TRBD2 (5 bases). The TCR sequence derives from a woman under 30 with stable Graves' hyperthyroidism. Some clones in this sample may be carry-over from other donors' samples. The CDR3 reads CASSVVSGPLLSGANVLTF. The CDR3 coding sequence is TGTGCCAGCAGTGTCGTAAGCGGACCGTTGCTATCTGGGGCCAACGTCCTGACTTTC.